This T cell receptor (beta chain) is drawn from a study of shared clonotypes between healthy human individuals. CD45RO-negative CD8 cells positively selected for CCR7 made up the naive population, which excluded terminally differentiated effector memory CD45RA+ cells. Each of the donors was a healthy adult who was HIV-negative and had not had a recent acute infection or vaccination. Regarding the study as a whole: In contrast to clonotypes shared by all four donors, non-shared clonotypes had lower generation probabilities. Memory subsets had estimated richness that was generally smaller than that of naive subsets.

Splitting of each subset's genomic DNA was done evenly across several immunoSEQ plates. Sequencing used immunoSEQ multiplex PCR; TCRdb keeps in-frame clones, though not all of them. The sample lists about 2.2 million clones, 93% occurring once. The germline V gene has CDR1 MNHEY and CDR2 SMNVEV (reference sequence). V was cut by 2 bases and J by 6 bases, with 8 bases left in between. There are 12 residues in the CDR3. This clone has just a few counts. Its antigen is currently unknown. The TCR originated in a man aged 18 to 29 in good health. Some clones in this sample may be carry-over from other donors' samples. The chain employs TRBV27 and TRBJ2-7; D not resolved. Sequences were obtained from naive CD8+ T cells from PBMCs. CDR3 residues: CASSLRGVEQYF. DNA for the CDR3: TGTGCCAGCAGTTTACGTGGGGTCGAGCAGTACTTC.